This T cell receptor (beta chain) was observed in a study of blood T cell repertoires in COVID-19. This clone was detected only once. Libraries were prepared by immunoSEQ multiplex PCR; TCRdb keeps only in-frame clonotypes and omits some of them. Among 250,000 to 350,000 clones listed, roughly nine tenths were seen once. The germline V gene encodes CDR1 SGHTS and CDR2 YDEGEE. V was shortened by 2 bases and J by 0 bases, with 2 bases between the two germline ends. This CDR3 region has 12 residues. The chain has TRBV5-8 and TRBJ1-1; D is unresolved. This clonotype originated in a man younger than 30 who had recovered from COVID-19. Material: peripheral blood. In nucleotides, the CDR3 is TGTGCCAGCAGCTTTATGAACACTGAAGCTTTCTTT. It specifies CASSFMNTEAFF.